This TCR beta chain was retrieved from a study of cytomegalovirus exposure and HLA in healthy donors. The wider study: An early release of data contained about 85 million unique TCRs, which came from HLA-typed donors. General study findings and limits: In presence/absence analyses, roughly uniform sequencing depth across donors was assumed. Among the CMV-associated chains, three were confirmed in vitro as specific for CMV antigens. In a later analysis, HLA-associated beta chains showed higher expansion and lower generation probabilities than comparable chains.

Comment on this clone: Its antigen is undetermined.

The CDR3 loop spans 18 amino acids. Trimming took 2 bases from V and 2 from J, leaving 21 bases between them. Looked up from germline, CDR1 is SGHRS and CDR2 is YFSETQ. PCR involved 60 Vbeta and 13 Jbeta primers. Generated by immunoSEQ multiplex PCR, the TCRdb table keeps only in-frame clones and is missing some. Here the sample spans about 140,000 clones, around 80% being singletons. The source is a man in his forties in good health and CMV-seropositive. The chain employs TRBV5-1 and TRBJ2-3; D perhaps matches TRBD2 (7 bases). Sequencing was performed on PBMCs. CDR3 loop: CASSLQGPLAELTDTQYF. In nucleotides, the CDR3 is TGCGCCAGCAGCTTACAGGGTCCCCTAGCGGAACTCACAGATACGCAGTATTTT.